This TCR beta chain was obtained from a study of prognosis after radiotherapy for stage I lung cancer. Regarding the study as a whole: Differences in TRBV and TRBJ gene usage were reportedly observed between patients with and without metastases.

Multiplex PCR in two rounds served to amplify TCR beta CDR3 from genomic DNA. First-round PCR employed TRBV- and TRBJ-specific primers for each gene. TCRdb re-called the multiplex PCR reads with MiXCR, one entry per CDR3 protein. The sample lists more than 20,000 distinct CDR3 sequences, around 46% occurring once. Notes on this clonotype: Its specificity is not known.

V was shortened by 2 bases and J by 6 bases, with 8 bases between the two germline ends. This CDR3 region has 14 residues. CDR1 is MDHEN and CDR2 is SYDVKM in the germline V gene. The source of this sequence is a donor over 45 with non-small cell lung cancer. This specimen was PBMCs, taken before or after stereotactic body radiation therapy (not recorded which). V and J are TRBV28 and TRBJ1-6, with D possibly being TRBD1 (5 bases). The CDR3 DNA sequence: TGTGCCAGCAGTTTAGTACAGGCTAATTCACCCCTCCACTTT. Its translation is CASSLVQANSPLHF.